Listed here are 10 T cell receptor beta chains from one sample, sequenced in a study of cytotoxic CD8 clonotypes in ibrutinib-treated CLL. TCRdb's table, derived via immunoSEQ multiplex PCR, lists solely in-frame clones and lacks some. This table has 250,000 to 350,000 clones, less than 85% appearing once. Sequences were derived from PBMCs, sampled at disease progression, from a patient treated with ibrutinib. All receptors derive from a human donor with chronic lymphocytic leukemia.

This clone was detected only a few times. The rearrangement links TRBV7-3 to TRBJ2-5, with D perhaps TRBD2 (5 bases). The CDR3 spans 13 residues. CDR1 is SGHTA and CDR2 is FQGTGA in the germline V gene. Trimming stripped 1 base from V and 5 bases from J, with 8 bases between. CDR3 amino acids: CASSLMRAETQYF. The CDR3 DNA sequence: TGTGCCAGCAGCTTAATGCGGGCGGAGACCCAGTACTTC.

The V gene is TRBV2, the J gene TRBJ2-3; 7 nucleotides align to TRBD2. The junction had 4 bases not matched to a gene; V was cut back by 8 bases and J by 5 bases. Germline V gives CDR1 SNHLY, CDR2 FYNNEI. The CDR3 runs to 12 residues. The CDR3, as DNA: TGTGCCAGCGCGGGAGTAGTAGATACGCAGTATTTT. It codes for CASAGVVDTQYF.

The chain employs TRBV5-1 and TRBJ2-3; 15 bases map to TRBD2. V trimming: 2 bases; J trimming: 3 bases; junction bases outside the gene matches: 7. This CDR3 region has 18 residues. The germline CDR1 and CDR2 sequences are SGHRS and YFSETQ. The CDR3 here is CASSLGGLAGGATDTQYF. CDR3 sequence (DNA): TGCGCCAGCAGCTTAGGGGGACTAGCGGGAGGAGCTACAGATACGCAGTATTTT. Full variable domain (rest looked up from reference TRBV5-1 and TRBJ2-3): KAGVTQTPRYLIKTRGQQVTLSCSPISGHRSVSWYQQTPGQGLQFLFEYFSETQRNKGNFPGRFSGRQFSNSRSEMNVSTLELGDSALYLCASSLGGLAGGATDTQYFGPGTRLTVL.

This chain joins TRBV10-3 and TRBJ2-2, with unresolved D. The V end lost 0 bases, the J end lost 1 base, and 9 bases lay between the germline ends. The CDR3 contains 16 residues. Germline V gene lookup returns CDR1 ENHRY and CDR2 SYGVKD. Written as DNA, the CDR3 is TGTGCCATCAGTGAGTCGAGGCCCCAGAACACCGGGGAGCTGTTTTTT. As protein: CAISESRPQNTGELFF.

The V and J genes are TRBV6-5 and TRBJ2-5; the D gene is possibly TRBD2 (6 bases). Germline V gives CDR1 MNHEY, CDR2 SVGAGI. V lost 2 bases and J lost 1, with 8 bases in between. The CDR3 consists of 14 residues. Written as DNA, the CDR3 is TGTGCCAGCAGTTACCAGGGACTCCAAGAGACCCAGTACTTC. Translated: CASSYQGLQETQYF.

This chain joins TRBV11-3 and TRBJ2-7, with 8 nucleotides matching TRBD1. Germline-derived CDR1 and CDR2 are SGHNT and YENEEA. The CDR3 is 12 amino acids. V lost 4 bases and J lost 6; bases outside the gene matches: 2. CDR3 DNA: TGTGCCAGCAGCTCGACAGGGGTCGAGCAGTACTTC. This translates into CASSSTGVEQYF.

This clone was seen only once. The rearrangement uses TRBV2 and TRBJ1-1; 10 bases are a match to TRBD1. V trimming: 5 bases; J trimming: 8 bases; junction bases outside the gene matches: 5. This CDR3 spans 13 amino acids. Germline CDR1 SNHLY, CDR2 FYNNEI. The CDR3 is CASSPTGGAEAFF. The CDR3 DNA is TGTGCCAGCAGTCCGACAGGGGGCGCGGAAGCTTTCTTT.

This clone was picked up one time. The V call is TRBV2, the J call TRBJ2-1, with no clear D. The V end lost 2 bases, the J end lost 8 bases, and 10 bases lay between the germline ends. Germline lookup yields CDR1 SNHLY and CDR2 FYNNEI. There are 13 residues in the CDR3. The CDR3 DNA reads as TGTGCCAGCAGTGAACCTGGAGTATATGAGCAGTTCTTC. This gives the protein CASSEPGVYEQFF. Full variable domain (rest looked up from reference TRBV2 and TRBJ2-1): EPEVTQTPSHQVTQMGQEVILRCVPISNHLYFYWYRQILGQKVEFLVSFYNNEISEKSEIFDDQFSVERPDGSNFTLKIRSTKLEDSAMYFCASSEPGVYEQFFGPGTRLTVL.

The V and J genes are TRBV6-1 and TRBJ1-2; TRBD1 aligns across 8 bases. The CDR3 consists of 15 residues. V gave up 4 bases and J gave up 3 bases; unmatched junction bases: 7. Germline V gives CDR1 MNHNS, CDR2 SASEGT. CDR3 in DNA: TGTGCCAGCAGTGCCCCCGACAGGGGCCACTATGGCTACACCTTC. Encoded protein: CASSAPDRGHYGYTF.

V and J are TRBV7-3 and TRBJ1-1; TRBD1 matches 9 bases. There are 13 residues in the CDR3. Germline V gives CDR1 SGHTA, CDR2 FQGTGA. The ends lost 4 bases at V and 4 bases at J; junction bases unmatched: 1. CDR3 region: CASSYRGPTEAFF. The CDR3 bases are TGTGCCAGCAGCTACAGGGGGCCCACTGAAGCTTTCTTT.